The sample holds many counts of the clone carrying this T cell receptor (beta chain). Naive CD8 sequencing libraries were generated from approximately 22,000 to 940,000 sorted cells, with 10%, 30% or 50% RNA as input. The sample is drawn from a study of molecular identifiers for immune sequencing clone quantification. The ends were cut back, 5 bases at V and 6 bases at J, with 20 bases in the middle. CDR3 length: 15 residues. The germline gives CDR1 LNHDA, CDR2 SQIVND (reference sequence). TCRdb redid the calling of the PCR reads with MiXCR, one entry per CDR3 protein. The sample yields 90,000 or so distinct CDR3 sequences, under 25% seen once.

The clonotype originates from a human donor in good health. Some libraries in this study had Jurkat cell RNA spiked in. Specimen: naive CD8+ T cells from blood, with Jurkat cell RNA spiked in. Subset defined: FACS-sorted CD8+CD4-CCR7+CD45RA+ naive T cells. This chain joins TRBV19 and TRBJ2-7, with D hard to call. The chain's CDR3 is CASSLQGSAGSEQYF. The CDR3 bases are TGTGCCAGTAGTCTCCAAGGGTCCGCCGGCAGCGAGCAGTACTTC.